This T cell receptor beta chain was observed in a study of shared clonotypes between healthy human individuals. The J segment lost 5 bases and the V segment lost 8 bases, leaving 9 bases of the junction unmatched. The CDR3 has 15 amino acids. Germline V CDR1 and CDR2: MDHEN, SYDVKM. Clones were read by immunoSEQ multiplex PCR, and TCRdb kept only the in-frame ones, dropping some. Seen here are 450,000 to 500,000 clones, approximately 81% observed once, and the top ten hold roughly 13%. Input material: PBMCs. This chain connects TRBV28 to TRBJ2-3, with 11 bases identical to TRBD2. This clonotype originated in a woman aged 40-49 years in good health. Some clones in this sample may be carry-over from other donors' samples. CDR3 residues: CASLAGGPREDTQYF. The CDR3 region has the DNA TGTGCCAGCTTAGCGGGAGGGCCCAGGGAAGATACGCAGTATTTT.